This T cell receptor (beta chain) emerged from a study of metastatic and nonmetastatic thyroid tumors. Whole-study findings and limits: Versus benign nodules, malignant thyroid tumors reportedly had significantly higher TCR beta diversity, in blood and tumor.

Thyroid surgery took place with no prior treatment in any patient. Comments on this clone: As yet, its antigen is unknown.

TCRdb re-processed the PCR reads through MiXCR. This sample has 55,000 to 75,000 clones, with roughly a sixth found just once. Germline lookup yields CDR1 LNHDA and CDR2 SQIVND (reference sequence). V gave up 5 bases and J gave up 13 bases, with 14 bases separating them. The CDR3 loop spans 12 amino acids. The chain couples TRBV19 to TRBJ2-2, with D hard to call. Sequencing used blood. The clonotype was recovered from a female donor with papillary thyroid cancer or a benign thyroid nodule (not recorded which). Some clones in this sample may be carry-over from other donors' samples. CDR3 bases: TGTGCCAGTAGTCAACGGGCCGGGTCGCTGTTTTTT. Amino acids: CASSQRAGSLFF.